A selection of T cell receptor beta chains follows, all from one sample in a study of beta chain features in type 1 diabetes. Libraries were prepared by immunoSEQ multiplex PCR; TCRdb keeps only in-frame clonotypes and omits some of them. The sample lists around 600,000 clones, around 12% occurring once. Input material: naive CD4+ T cells from blood. Source of these receptors: a man in his thirties or forties with type 1 diabetes. Each CDR3 is given with its conserved first and last residue.

v_gene	len	j_gene	CDR3aa
TRBV30	15	TRBJ2-1	CAWDAGGGMPNEQFF
TRBV13	16	TRBJ2-6	CASSLMRSSGANVLTF
TRBV4-1	13	TRBJ1-1	CASSQDSVGSAFF
TRBV7-2	13	TRBJ1-2	CASSPGQNYGYTF
TRBV9	17	TRBJ2-6	CASSTGQGLSGANVLTF
TRBV7-9	14	TRBJ2-1	CASSLQSGDNEQFF
TRBV19	17	TRBJ1-6	CASREGPGQRENSPLHF
TRBV28	13	TRBJ1-2	CASSAGQNYGYTF
TRBV29-1	15	TRBJ1-4	CSVVLGQSTNEKLFF
TRBV7-3	16	TRBJ1-1	CASSLTGGRKNTEAFF
TRBV20-1	11	TRBJ1-4	CSLARNEKLFF
TRBV29-1	14	TRBJ2-7	CSVAGTERDYEQYF
TRBV7-2	16	TRBJ2-5	CASSLGLAGGPGTQYF
TRBV4-3	13	TRBJ1-1	CASSQDKTAEAFF
TRBV6-5	14	TRBJ1-2	CASSYSTFNYGYTF
TRBV7-9	12	TRBJ1-2	CASSAGGSGYTF
TRBV6-6	16	TRBJ2-3	CASSSEQAYRTDTQYF
TRBV7-2	14	TRBJ2-3	CASSLGLGTDTQYF
TRBV6-6	15	TRBJ2-6	CASSSLGTGANVLTF
TRBV2	11	TRBJ2-5	CASSVIETQYF